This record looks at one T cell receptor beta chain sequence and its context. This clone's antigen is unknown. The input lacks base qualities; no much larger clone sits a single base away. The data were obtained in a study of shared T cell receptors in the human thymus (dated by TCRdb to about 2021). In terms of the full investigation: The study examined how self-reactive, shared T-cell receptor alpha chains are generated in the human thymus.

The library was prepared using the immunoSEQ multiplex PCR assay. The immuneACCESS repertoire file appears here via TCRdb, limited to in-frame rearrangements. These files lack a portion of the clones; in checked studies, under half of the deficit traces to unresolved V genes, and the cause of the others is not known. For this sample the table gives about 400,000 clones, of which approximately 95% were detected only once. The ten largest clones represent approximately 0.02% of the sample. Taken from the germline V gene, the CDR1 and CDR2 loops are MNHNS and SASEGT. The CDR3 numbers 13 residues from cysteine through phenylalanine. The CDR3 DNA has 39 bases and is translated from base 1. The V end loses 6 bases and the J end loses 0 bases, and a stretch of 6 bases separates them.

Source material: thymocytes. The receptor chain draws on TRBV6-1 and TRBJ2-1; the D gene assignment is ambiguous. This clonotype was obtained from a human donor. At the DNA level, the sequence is TGTGCCAGCAGATTCCTCTCCTACAATGAGCAGTTCTTC. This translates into CASRFLSYNEQFF.